This entry lists 28 T cell receptor beta chains sequenced from one sample in a study of blood T cell repertoires in COVID-19. Produced via immunoSEQ multiplex PCR; TCRdb's table is partial and in-frame only. The sample has around 230,000 clones, 65% to 90% seen once. Sample: peripheral blood. The receptors were gathered from a man aged 50-60 years with COVID-19, enrolled during active disease.

The chain is built from TRBV30 and TRBJ1-2; 7 bases map to TRBD1. Germline-derived CDR1 and CDR2 are GTSNPN and SVGIG (reference sequence). This CDR3 region has 14 residues. The DNA for the CDR3 is TGTGCTTGTACCGGGACAGATTTTTTCTATGGCTACACCTTC. This sequence encodes CACTGTDFFYGYTF.

This clone was counted many times. The chain combines TRBV10-2 with TRBJ1-2; D is undetermined. Germline CDR1 is WSHSY and CDR2 is SAAADI. The CDR3 runs to 15 residues. V lost 0 bases, J lost 7 bases, and 15 bases lay in between. CDR3 amino acids: CASSESVADAFGYTF. DNA of the CDR3: TGCGCCAGCAGTGAGTCCGTGGCGGATGCTTTTGGCTACACCTTC.

V and J are TRBV6-2 or TRBV6-3 and TRBJ2-2; 9 positions agree with TRBD1. The CDR3 contains 17 residues. With 5 bases clipped from V and 6 bases from J, the junction kept 13 bases outside the gene matches. Per germline, CDR1 MNHEY and CDR2 SVGEGT. CDR3 sequence reads: CASSPIRDRVFAGELFF. The CDR3 nucleotides read TGTGCCAGCAGTCCGATCCGGGACAGGGTTTTCGCCGGGGAGCTGTTTTTT.

V and J are TRBV12-3 or TRBV12-4 and TRBJ2-1; no clear D. The CDR3 covers 12 residues. V dropped 6 bases and J dropped 12 bases, with 15 bases sitting between them. The CDR3 region has the DNA TGTGCCAGCAGACCTGACTCGCGTATGCAGTTCTTC. Encoded protein: CASRPDSRMQFF.

The chain joins TRBV7-2 to TRBJ1-6, with 10 bases identical to TRBD1. Germline lookup yields CDR1 SGHTA and CDR2 FQGNSA. The CDR3 loop spans 15 amino acids. V lost 5 bases and J lost 9; bases outside the gene matches: 7. The CDR3 loop is CASSLGTGDRSPLHF. CDR3 sequence (DNA): TGTGCCAGCAGCCTTGGGACAGGGGATCGTTCACCCCTCCACTTT.

The chain links TRBV3-1 (or the pseudogene TRBV3-2) to TRBJ2-5, with 8 bases matching TRBD2. With V trimmed by 1 base and J by 4 bases, 11 bases remained unmatched. Germline CDR1 is LGHDT and CDR2 is YNNKEL (reference sequence). The CDR3 consists of 17 residues. CDR3 sequence: CASSQAWQREFIETQYF. The CDR3 nucleotides read TGTGCCAGCAGCCAAGCCTGGCAGCGGGAGTTTATAGAGACCCAGTACTTC.

This chain joins TRBV19 and TRBJ2-2, with D unclear. The germline gives CDR1 LNHDA, CDR2 SQIVND (reference sequence). The germline V and J ends were trimmed by 4 bases and 3 bases, with 6 bases remaining between them. The CDR3 extends over 13 amino acids. CDR3 bases: TGTGCCAGTAGTAGTCTGTACACCGGGGAGCTGTTTTTT. This sequence encodes CASSSLYTGELFF.

J is TRBJ2-7 and V is TRBV19; 7 positions agree with TRBD2. Germline lookup yields CDR1 LNHDA and CDR2 SQIVND (reference sequence). J lost 0 bases, V lost 0 bases, and 8 bases had no gene match. This CDR3 contains 17 residues. The CDR3 region is CASSIDLPGGSSYEQYF. The CDR3 nucleotides read TGTGCCAGTAGTATAGATCTCCCCGGCGGGAGCTCCTACGAGCAGTACTTC.

The rearrangement links TRBV7-2 to TRBJ1-2, with 7 bases that match TRBD1. The CDR3 loop spans 15 amino acids. V lost 1 base, J lost 7 bases, and 9 bases stayed unmatched. Germline values: CDR1 SGHTA, CDR2 FQGNSA. CDR3 in DNA: TGTGCCAGCAGCTTAGTGGACAGGCCGGCGGGTGGCTACACCTTC. It specifies CASSLVDRPAGGYTF.

This chain uses TRBV7-9 with TRBJ2-1; 9 nucleotides align to TRBD2. Germline V gene sequence: CDR1 SEHNR, CDR2 FQNEAQ (reference sequence). The junction had 7 bases not matched to a gene; V was cut back by 0 bases and J by 7 bases. The CDR3 extends over 16 amino acids. The CDR3 DNA reads TGTGCCAGCAGCTTAGCTAGCGGGAGTGGTAGGAATGAGCAGTTCTTC. This translates into CASSLASGSGRNEQFF.

The chain employs TRBV18 and TRBJ1-1, with 11 nucleotides matching TRBD1. The V gene end was trimmed by 3 bases and the J gene end by 1 base; junction bases not matched to a gene: 4. The length of the CDR3 is 16 residues. The germline V gene encodes CDR1 KGHSH and CDR2 LQKENI. The CDR3 DNA sequence: TGTGCCAGCTCACCGGGACAGGGGGGTACGAACACTGAAGCTTTCTTT. The encoded protein is CASSPGQGGTNTEAFF.

A single count supports this clone. The chain uses TRBV9 and TRBJ2-7; 11 bases agree with TRBD2. Germline-derived CDR1 and CDR2 are SGDLS and YYNGEE. V lost 5 bases to trimming and J lost 4 bases; unmatched junction nucleotides: 5. This CDR3 contains 14 residues. The CDR3 DNA is TGTGCCAGCAGTCGTAGCGGGGGGGCATACGAGCAGTACTTC. This encodes CASSRSGGAYEQYF.

This CDR3 is CSAGTDYGYTF. The CDR3, as DNA: TGCAGCGCCGGGACTGACTATGGCTACACCTTC. The chain is built from TRBV29-1 and TRBJ1-2; maybe TRBD1 (5 bases). The CDR3 has 11 residues. The V end lost 7 bases, the J end lost 3 bases, and 9 bases lay between the germline ends. Germline loops: CDR1 SQVTM, CDR2 ANQGSEA.

V is TRBV5-5 and J is TRBJ1-4; no reliable D call. V dropped 1 base and J dropped 2 bases, with 6 bases sitting between them. CDR3 length equals 14 residues. The germline V gene has CDR1 SGHKS and CDR2 YYEKEE (reference sequence). The CDR3 is CASSLSRTNEKLFF. The CDR3 region has the DNA TGTGCCAGCAGCTTGAGCCGGACTAATGAAAAACTGTTTTTT.

The V and J genes are TRBV3-1 (or the pseudogene TRBV3-2) and TRBJ1-1; 8 nucleotides match TRBD1. The germline V gene has CDR1 LGHDT and CDR2 YNNKEL (reference sequence). The CDR3 extends over 14 amino acids. V lost 4 bases, J lost 4 bases, and 5 bases stayed unmatched. CDR3 in amino acids: CASSPGGRGTEAFF. Here the CDR3 DNA reads TGTGCCAGCAGCCCAGGGGGCCGGGGCACTGAAGCTTTCTTT.

This clone was picked up many times. The genes are TRBV27 and TRBJ1-2; TRBD1 might be the D (6 bases). V was pared by 6 bases and J by 7 bases, with 9 bases between. The CDR3 spans 11 residues. In germline, CDR1 is MNHEY, CDR2 SMNVEV (reference sequence). This CDR3 is CASSSGVGYTF. DNA of the CDR3: TGTGCCAGCAGCTCAGGGGTTGGCTACACCTTC.

J is TRBJ1-6 and V is TRBV27; D perhaps matches TRBD1 (6 bases). Trimming pared 6 bases from V and 5 bases from J, leaving 17 bases between. Germline V gene data show CDR1 as MNHEY and CDR2 as SMNVEV (reference sequence). The CDR3 is made up of 16 amino acids. CDR3 sequence reads: CASRKTIQGNNSPLHF. The CDR3, as DNA: TGTGCCAGCAGGAAAACTATACAGGGAAATAATTCACCCCTCCACTTT.

This CDR3 reads CSASPGQGTYEQYF. DNA for the CDR3: TGCAGTGCTAGTCCGGGACAGGGAACCTACGAGCAGTACTTC. J is TRBJ2-7 and V is TRBV20-1; 9 bases are shared with TRBD1. Germline loops: CDR1 DFQATT, CDR2 SNEGSKA (reference sequence). The CDR3 has 14 amino acids. Unmatched junction bases numbered 5, after V lost 3 bases and J lost 2 bases.

The sample holds one count of this clone. The rearrangement uses TRBV7-8 and TRBJ2-1; no clear D. Germline V gene lookup returns CDR1 SGHVS and CDR2 FQNEAQ. The CDR3 spans 18 residues. V lost 1 base to trimming and J lost 4 bases, with 20 bases between them. The CDR3 spells CASSLEIGTVPSYNEQFF. The CDR3 coding sequence is TGTGCCAGCAGCTTAGAAATCGGCACAGTCCCTTCGTACAATGAGCAGTTCTTC.

This clone occurred a few times. The gene calls are TRBV6-1 and TRBJ1-5, with D perhaps TRBD1 (6 bases). From germline, CDR1 is MNHNS and CDR2 SASEGT. V was cut by 3 bases and J by 9 bases, with 18 bases left in between. The CDR3 covers 15 residues. The CDR3 sequence: CASSEEQGRLVPQHF. Written as DNA, the CDR3 is TGTGCCAGCAGTGAGGAACAGGGAAGGTTGGTGCCCCAGCATTTT.

This rearrangement joins TRBV27 to TRBJ1-5; 9 nucleotides match TRBD1. The ends lost 10 bases at V and 3 bases at J; junction bases unmatched: 7. Germline V CDR1 and CDR2: MNHEY, SMNVEV (reference sequence). The CDR3 spans 14 residues. CDR3: CATSTGGFNQPQHF. The DNA of the CDR3 is TGTGCCACCTCGACAGGGGGATTCAATCAGCCCCAGCATTTT.

The V call is TRBV6-5, the J call TRBJ2-7, with TRBD1 matching 9 bases. Germline V gene lookup returns CDR1 MNHEY and CDR2 SVGAGI. This CDR3 contains 16 residues. Trimming removed 2 bases from V and 0 bases from J; junction bases left unmatched: 5. The CDR3 coding sequence is TGTGCCAGCAGTTACAGACAGGGGGTCCCCTCCTACGAGCAGTACTTC. Its protein product is CASSYRQGVPSYEQYF.

This clone has more than one count but fewer than ten. The chain couples TRBV5-6 to TRBJ1-1; D is undetermined. The CDR3 runs to 13 residues. CDR1 and CDR2 (germline): SGHDT, YYEEEE. Trimming removed 0 bases at V and 8 bases at J, with 11 bases between. The CDR3 loop reads CASSLGPTSEAFF. The CDR3 DNA reads TGTGCCAGCAGCTTGGGGCCCACCTCCGAAGCTTTCTTT.

The genes are TRBV11-2 and TRBJ2-7; D uncertain. V was trimmed by 0 bases and J by 0 bases, leaving 12 bases between them. Germline CDR1 SGHAT, CDR2 FQNNGV. This CDR3 is built from 16 residues. CDR3 residues: CASSLDTAAPSYEQYF. CDR3 sequence (DNA): TGTGCCAGCAGCTTAGATACAGCAGCCCCCTCCTACGAGCAGTACTTC.

V gene TRBV3-1 (or the pseudogene TRBV3-2) combines with J gene TRBJ2-1; D call uncertain. The germline V gene encodes CDR1 LGHDT and CDR2 YNNKEL (reference sequence). The CDR3 is made up of 16 amino acids. V gave up 0 bases and J gave up 3 bases, with 12 bases separating them. As DNA, the CDR3 is TGTGCCAGCAGCCAAGATAACTCCCCCGGCTACAATGAGCAGTTCTTC. This codes for CASSQDNSPGYNEQFF.

The J gene is TRBJ1-2, the V gene TRBV11-2; D may be TRBD1 (6 bases). Between the trimmed V and J ends, which lost 5 bases and 1 base, there was a span of 14 bases. The CDR3 contains 15 residues. Germline lookup yields CDR1 SGHAT and CDR2 FQNNGV. In nucleotides, the CDR3 is TGTGCCAGCAGCCCCGGACAGACCTTTAACTATGGCTACACCTTC. It translates to CASSPGQTFNYGYTF.

The chain has TRBV4-2 and TRBJ2-2; TRBD2 agrees at 10 bases. The germline V gene encodes CDR1 LGHNA and CDR2 YNFKEQ. The CDR3 is 19 residues long. J lost 5 bases, V lost 1 base, and 13 bases had no gene match. DNA of the CDR3: TGTGCCAGCAGCCAAGGTCTAGCGGGAGATTTTGGCGGGACCGGGGAGCTGTTTTTT. Translation gives CASSQGLAGDFGGTGELFF.

CDR3 sequence: CAWSPDLAGYEQYF. The CDR3 DNA reads TGTGCCTGGAGTCCGGACTTAGCTGGCTACGAGCAGTACTTC. The chain uses TRBV30 and TRBJ2-7; D might be TRBD2 (5 bases). V shed 2 bases and J shed 3 bases, with 14 bases lying between them. There are 14 residues in the CDR3. Germline CDR1 and CDR2: GTSNPN and SVGIG (reference sequence). Variable domain in full (rest from reference TRBV30 and TRBJ2-7): SQTIHQWPATLVQPVGSPLSLECTVEGTSNPNLYWYRQAAGRGLQLLFYSVGIGQISSEVPQNLSASRPQDRQFILSSKKLLLSDSGFYLCAWSPDLAGYEQYFGPGTRLTVT.